This is a list of T cell receptor beta chains from one sample in a study of Ad26.COV2.S vaccination and SARS-CoV-2 variants. Libraries were prepared by immunoSEQ multiplex PCR; TCRdb keeps only in-frame clonotypes and omits some of them. Of roughly 390,000 clones in the sample, 75% to 90% were seen once. The sequencing used peripheral blood, collected in a trial of Ad26.COV2.S vaccine versus placebo. Receptor source: a person between 18 and 60 years old who received the Ad26.COV2.S COVID-19 vaccine or a placebo. The CDR3 runs from the conserved cysteine through the conserved F or W. D genes are given only for firm matches. The size entry is marked missing in some rows and otherwise reads once, few, many or a size class.

TRBV5-4	TRBJ1-5	-	-	TGTGCCAGCAGCTTGGATGGCAATCAGCCCCAGCATTTT	CASSLDGNQPQHF
TRBV3-1/TRBV3-2	TRBJ2-7	-	TRBD1	TGTGCCAGCAGCCCTTGGGACAGGGGGAACGAGCAGTACTTC	CASSPWDRGNEQYF
TRBV5-1	TRBJ2-7	-	-	TGCGCCAGCAGCCCCGGGACATCCTTTACCTACGAGCAGTACTTC	CASSPGTSFTYEQYF
TRBV6-5	TRBJ1-1	-	-	TGTGCCAGCCTAAACAGTCTCACTGAAGCTTTCTTT	CASLNSLTEAFF
TRBV7-8	TRBJ1-2	-	TRBD1	TGTGCCAGCAGCTTAGCGGGACAGATCTTTGGCTACACCTTC	CASSLAGQIFGYTF
TRBV9	TRBJ2-3	once	TRBD2	TGTGCCAGCAGCCCCACGGGGGGAGTTATATTCACAGATACGCAGTATTTT	CASSPTGGVIFTDTQYF
TRBV4-1	TRBJ1-5	-	-	TGCGCCAGCAGCCCTCAGGGTTTAAGCAATCAGCCCCAGCATTTT	CASSPQGLSNQPQHF
TRBV5-1	TRBJ2-1	-	-	TGCGCCAGCAGCTTTGAAGGGCGAGATGAGCAGTTCTTC	CASSFEGRDEQFF
TRBV4-1	TRBJ2-1	-	-	TGCGCCAGCAGCCGGACCTTCGACAATGAGCAGTTCTTC	CASSRTFDNEQFF
TRBV2	TRBJ2-1	-	-	TGTGCCAGCAGTGGCTTTAGGACGGGAGTCTACAATGAGCAGTTCTTC	CASSGFRTGVYNEQFF
TRBV27	TRBJ2-1	-	TRBD2	TGTGCCAGTACTAGCGGGGGGACCCTAAGTTACAATGAGCAGTTCTTC	CASTSGGTLSYNEQFF
TRBV7-9	TRBJ1-2	-	-	TGTGCCAGCAGCTTAAGGGCAGACAGTAACTATGGCTACACCTTC	CASSLRADSNYGYTF
TRBV9	TRBJ2-7	-	TRBD1	TGTGCCAGCAGCGTAGGGGGGACAGCCTACGAGCAGTACTTC	CASSVGGTAYEQYF
TRBV5-1	TRBJ2-7	-	TRBD1	TGCGCCAGCAGCGGCCAGGGGGCCCACGAGCAGTACTTC	CASSGQGAHEQYF
TRBV4-1	TRBJ1-4	-	TRBD1	TGCGCCAGCAGCCACCCTATGACAGGGGTAGATGAAAAACTGTTTTTT	CASSHPMTGVDEKLFF
TRBV5-1	TRBJ1-1	-	TRBD1	TGCGCCAGCAGCAGCCAGGGGGCCGGATTGACTGAAGCTTTCTTT	CASSSQGAGLTEAFF
TRBV5-1	TRBJ1-1	-	-	TGCGCCAGCAGCTTGGCACCGCCGAACACTGAAGCTTTCTTT	CASSLAPPNTEAFF
TRBV5-1	TRBJ2-1	-	-	TGCGCCAGCAGCCCGGACGCGGGCCGACCAGATGAGCAGTTCTTC	CASSPDAGRPDEQFF
TRBV5-8	TRBJ2-7	few	-	TGTGCCAGCAGCTTGGTCTGGGAAGACACCTACGAGCAGTACTTC	CASSLVWEDTYEQYF
TRBV15	TRBJ2-3	-	-	TGTGCCACCAGCGCCCGACAGATGGGTGGCACAGATACGCAGTATTTT	CATSARQMGGTDTQYF
TRBV7-2	TRBJ2-3	-	-	TGTGCCAGCAGCTTAGCGGGGCCCTCGGGGGATACGCAGTATTTT	CASSLAGPSGDTQYF
TRBV13	TRBJ2-5	-	-	TGTGCCAGCAGTTTGGGGACATCGGGGACCCAGTACTTC	CASSLGTSGTQYF
TRBV2	TRBJ2-7	few	-	TGTGCCAGCAGTGAAGACCCCTCCTACGAGCAGTACTTC	CASSEDPSYEQYF
TRBV7-8	TRBJ2-1	-	-	TGTGCCAGCTCACGGGTACCTCGGAGCTCCTACAATGAGCAGTTCTTC	CASSRVPRSSYNEQFF
TRBV5-5	TRBJ1-3	-	-	TGTGCCAGCAGCTTGGGTGGCGCCTCTGGAAACACCATATATTTT	CASSLGGASGNTIYF
TRBV5-6	TRBJ1-1	-	-	TGTGCCAGCAGCTTGGTAAGGTTGGGCAATTCTGAAGCTTTCTTT	CASSLVRLGNSEAFF
TRBV7-2	TRBJ2-5	-	TRBD2	TGTGCCAGCAGCCCCGGGGGGGTAGAACGGGAGACCCAGTACTTC	CASSPGGVERETQYF
TRBV7-9	TRBJ2-2	-	-	TGTGCCAGCAGCTTGGGGGAGGCGAACACCGGGGAGCTGTTTTTT	CASSLGEANTGELFF
TRBV2	TRBJ1-1	few	-	TGTGCCAGCAGTGACTACACTGAAGCTTTCTTT	CASSDYTEAFF
TRBV19	TRBJ2-7	-	TRBD1	TGTGCCAGTAGTATCGAACCGGGACAGGGCTACGAGCAGTACTTC	CASSIEPGQGYEQYF
TRBV5-6	TRBJ1-1	-	-	TGTGCCAGCAGCCCCGATGGGGGACTTGAAGCTTTCTTT	CASSPDGGLEAFF
TRBV6-2/TRBV6-3	TRBJ2-7	-	-	TGTGCCAGCAGTTACGGGGGACTCCCCTCCTACGAGCAGTACTTC	CASSYGGLPSYEQYF
TRBV11-2	TRBJ1-2	-	-	TGTGCCAGCAGCCCTATGGGGAGCTATGGCTACACCTTC	CASSPMGSYGYTF
TRBV5-4	TRBJ1-1	-	TRBD1	TGTGCCAGCAGCCTGGGGGGACAGGGGAACACTGAAGCTTTCTTT	CASSLGGQGNTEAFF
TRBV12-3/TRBV12-4	TRBJ1-6	-	-	TGTGCCAGCAGTACTAGGGGGAATTCACCCCTCCACTTT	CASSTRGNSPLHF
TRBV13	TRBJ2-3	-	-	TGTGCCAGCAGCTACGGGACCACAGATACGCAGTATTTT	CASSYGTTDTQYF
TRBV12-3/TRBV12-4	TRBJ1-3	-	-	TGTGCCAGCAGTTCCAGGGTTTTCCGGAGTTTT	CASSSRVFRSF
TRBV7-9	TRBJ1-3	-	-	TGTGCCAGCAGCCCGAGACAGAACTCTGGAAACACCATATATTTT	CASSPRQNSGNTIYF
TRBV27	TRBJ2-7	-	-	TGTGCCAGCAGTTTATCGATTTCGGGGGCGCGTTACGAGCAGTACTTC	CASSLSISGARYEQYF
TRBV6-5	TRBJ1-1	-	-	TGTGCCAGCAGGTCGAGGGGGGCTATGAACACTGAAGCTTTCTTT	CASRSRGAMNTEAFF
TRBV11-2	TRBJ2-7	-	-	TGTGCCAGCAGAGGGGGGCTTGAGCAGTACTTC	CASRGGLEQYF